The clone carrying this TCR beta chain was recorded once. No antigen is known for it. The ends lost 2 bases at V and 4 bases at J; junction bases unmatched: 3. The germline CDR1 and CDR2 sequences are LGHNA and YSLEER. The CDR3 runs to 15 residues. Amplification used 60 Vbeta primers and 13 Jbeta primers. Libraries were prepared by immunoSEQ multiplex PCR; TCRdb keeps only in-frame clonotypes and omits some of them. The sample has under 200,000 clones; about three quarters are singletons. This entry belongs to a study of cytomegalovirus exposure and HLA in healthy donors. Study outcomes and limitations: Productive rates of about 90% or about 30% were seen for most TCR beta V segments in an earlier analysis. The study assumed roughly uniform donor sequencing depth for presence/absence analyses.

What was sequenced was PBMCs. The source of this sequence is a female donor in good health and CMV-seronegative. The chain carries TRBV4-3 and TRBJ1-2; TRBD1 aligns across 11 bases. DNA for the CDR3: TGCGCCAGCAGCCAAAGGACAGGGGGCGCCTATGGCTACACCTTC. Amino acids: CASSQRTGGAYGYTF.